This T cell receptor beta chain emerged from a study of cytomegalovirus exposure and HLA in healthy donors (dated by TCRdb to the late 2010s). General notes on the study: An earlier analysis of 587 of the donors reported approximately 300 Gb of sequence data and around 110 million unique TCR beta sequences obtained from some 170 million T cells. Roughly 320 gigabases of sequencing data and around 85 million unique TCR sequences made up an early release that covered nearly 650 HLA-typed donors. The genetic ancestry cluster associated with self-reported Caucasian donors included 81% of the 398 genotyped donors. The study aimed to test whether cataloging public T cell receptors could reveal signatures of past pathogen exposure. The study used immunosequencing to profile the T cell repertoires of hundreds of subjects and linked those repertoires to cytomegalovirus serostatus. Along with the approximately 700-subject first cohort, a separate validation cohort of 120 different subjects was used. High-throughput TCR immunosequencing, statistical association of individual TCRs with disease status, and machine learning were combined to predict cytomegalovirus infection status. A later analysis re-examined previously published TCR beta repertoires from 600 to 700 donors and added high-resolution HLA genotyping to investigate patterns of TCR occurrence. In the later analysis, no new phenotypic data were used to find candidate immune exposures; instead, reliance was placed on TCR beta sequences and their occurrence across donors. An earlier analysis of approximately 580 of the donors used high-throughput TCR beta sequencing to judge whether each TCR beta V gene segment behaved as functional or pseudogenic. Alongside the repertoire data, information on donor age, sex, ethnicity and CMV serostatus was compiled. A later genetic analysis took genome-wide SNP genotypes for about 65% of the 666 donors and used that subset as a discovery cohort. Every repertoire in the discovery cohort had been generated on one and the same sequencing platform. HLA typing included class I and class II loci at four-digit resolution. Typing coverage varied by locus: roughly 620-640 donors for A, B, C, DRB1 and DQB1; more than 500 for DQA1; around 610 for DPA1; about 450 for DPB1. Because of strong linkage in the cohort, four or five DR-DQ haplotypes were treated as single units for association and clustering. Among around 400 genotyped donors of the cohort, an average of around 240,000 unique TCR beta nucleotide sequences were sequenced per donor, roughly 20% of them non-productive. Overall study results and their limits: The 87-base-pair reads could not distinguish some IMGT-functional V segments, including TRBV6-2 and TRBV6-3, so those segments were excluded. At a false discovery rate of 0.05, a later analysis linked around 17,000 TCR beta sequences to specific HLA alleles. The cohort was sequenced for TCR beta chains only, and without alpha or paired-chain data the features that could be detected were limited. V-gene and J-gene trimming of TCR beta chains was associated with a missense DCLRE1C variant in a later genetic analysis, and the association was replicated in an independent cohort. The classifier was reported to diagnose cytomegalovirus status with high specificity and sensitivity in both the original cohort and the validation cohort. In an earlier analysis of approximately 590 of the donors, most TCR beta V segments appeared in productive rearrangements about 87% or about 30% of the time, broadly matching IMGT annotations. In vitro tests confirmed that a few of the cytomegalovirus-associated TCR beta chains recognize cytomegalovirus antigens. In a later genetic analysis, fewer N-insertions in productive TCRs were reported among donors in an Asian-associated ancestry cluster than the roughly 670-donor mean. Most CMV-associated TCR beta chains appeared to be HLA-restricted in a later analysis, and the HLA associations seemed to be driven largely by CMV exposure. Roughly uniform sequencing depth across donors was assumed in presence/absence analyses, although this assumption may not hold. Because HLA typing was unavailable for some donors at each locus, only the typed subset was used in association tests. A further reported finding was that TCR beta sequences accurately predicted the HLA-A and HLA-B alleles for most subjects in the first cohort. The study listed 164 TCR beta chains as associated with cytomegalovirus. A cluster of highly shared sequence variants was judged likely to represent a technical artifact of the sequencing pipeline. Strong co-occurrence of HLA alleles, especially DR and DQ, made assigning TCR associations to individual alleles difficult. In a later analysis, HLA-associated TCR beta chains showed more clonal expansion and lower generation probabilities than non-associated chains that were equally common. Linkage disequilibrium might explain the correlated functional status among segregating V segments, but an unknown experimental factor could not be excluded. A later analysis found that TCR association rates varied across HLA loci, with DRB1 alleles showing the most associated TCRs and HLA-C alleles the fewest. The authors suggested that the approach could potentially be extended to other disease states and immunological phenotypes. In a later analysis, several top co-occurrence clusters were reported to appear linked to parvovirus B19, influenza, CMV and Epstein-Barr virus. Immune exposure information for the cohort was limited to CMV serostatus. Most TCR sequences were seen in very few donors, while some public TCRs were found in many individuals. Over 15 rarely observed V segments, including chromosome 9 orphons, were excluded from the earlier analysis of some 590 of the donors because counts were too low.

The cohort consisted of more than 650 healthy bone marrow donors. Cohort members were all nominally healthy when sampled, although unrecorded immune exposures were likely present. The donor was CMV seronegative and was included in the group of a few hundred seronegative cohort members. A peripheral blood sample was collected from each donor, and TCR beta sequencing was performed on peripheral blood mononuclear cells. The Qiagen DNeasy Blood Extraction Kit was used to extract genomic DNA from the blood cell samples. Library preparation was by the immunoSEQ multiplex PCR assay. The multiplex PCR relied on a mix of 60 forward primers for TCR Vbeta segments and 13 reverse primers for TCR Jbeta segments. Amplification of the CDR3 region of rearranged TCR beta genes was performed with a multiplex PCR assay on genomic DNA. The Illumina HiSeq System was used to sequence the amplified TCR beta libraries as 87-base-pair reads. The study's processing was this. In a later analysis, tens of millions of unique TCR beta chains were counted across the 650 to 750 repertoires, and approximately 11 million of these chains were shared by at least two donors. Raw reads were error-corrected and collapsed into unique sequences with a nearest-neighbor algorithm that merged closely related sequences to remove PCR and sequencing errors. To assign V, D and J gene segments, CDR3 sequences were aligned to IMGT reference sequences. Each retained sequence needed at least a six-nucleotide match to both a V gene segment and a J gene segment. Rearrangements were called productive when the CDR3 lacked stop codons and stayed in frame with V and J; all others were non-productive. Following IMGT convention, CDR3 was defined as the stretch from the second conserved V-encoded cysteine up to the conserved J-encoded phenylalanine. Sequences without an unambiguous match to a single V gene segment were excluded from the earlier analysis of about 600 of the donors. An earlier analysis of over 450 of the donors classified V segments as functional when productive rearrangements were above 56.7% and as segregating when the standard deviation between donors was above 5%. To diagnose cytomegalovirus status from the catalog of TCR beta chain sequences, a statistical classification framework was built. In a later analysis, V and J genes were assigned by comparing TCR nucleotide sequences against IMGT/GENE-DB human TR gene sequences. In a later analysis, CDR3 sequences and most-parsimonious VDJ recombination scenarios were assigned using the TCRdist pipeline. In a later analysis, each TCR beta chain was defined by its CDR3 amino acid sequence together with its V-gene family, and reads lacking a unique V-gene family were excluded. A later analysis removed several hundred highly shared, low-generation-probability nucleotide sequences to deal with suspected cross-contamination and a sequencing artifact. A later analysis calculated a clonal expansion index for each public chain from normalized within-repertoire ranks of inferred template counts. A later analysis computed generation probabilities with a VDJ recombination model fitted to out-of-frame rearrangements, and checked the results against IGoR. In a later analysis, TCR-TCR, TCR-HLA and TCR-CMV co-occurrence was scored with hypergeometric tests, and a repertoire-size bias correction was applied to TCR pairs. False discovery rates were estimated in a later analysis by permuting HLA or CMV assignments 20 times. In a later analysis, co-occurring TCRs were grouped using DBSCAN, and TCRdist sequence similarity was added for clustering within HLA-allele-positive subsets. Repertoires with fewer than 30,000 or more than 120,000 public chains were left out of co-occurrence clustering, as were roughly five repertoires with anomalous nucleotide sharing. Imported from immuneACCESS, the table was reduced by TCRdb to in-frame sequences with V and J called. These copies leave out some clones; in studies compared against another copy, an unresolved V gene accounts for under half, and the cause of the remainder is not known. V, J and clone size are taken as reported in that table, and D and trimming were inferred from the DNA itself. The sample includes some 130,000 clones, with 83% observed a single time. The ten top clones hold approximately 1.5% of the sample.

V was cut back by 0 bases and J by 0 bases, leaving a gap of 6 bases between them. According to the germline V gene, CDR1 reads LGHNA and CDR2 reads YNFKEQ. The CDR3, cysteine through phenylalanine, is 14 amino acids long. The kept DNA is CDR3 alone, 42 bases in frame from the first base. This clone occurred once. Its specific antigen is unknown. Base qualities were left out, and no much larger clone turns up one base away. This TCR came from a man aged 35-49 years in good health and CMV-seronegative. Sample: PBMCs. The sequence is built from TRBV4-2 and TRBJ2-7; TRBD1 is possibly the D segment (5 matching bases). The CDR3 region has the sequence CASSQDGASYEQYF. The DNA sequence is given as TGTGCCAGCAGCCAAGATGGGGCCTCCTACGAGCAGTACTTC.